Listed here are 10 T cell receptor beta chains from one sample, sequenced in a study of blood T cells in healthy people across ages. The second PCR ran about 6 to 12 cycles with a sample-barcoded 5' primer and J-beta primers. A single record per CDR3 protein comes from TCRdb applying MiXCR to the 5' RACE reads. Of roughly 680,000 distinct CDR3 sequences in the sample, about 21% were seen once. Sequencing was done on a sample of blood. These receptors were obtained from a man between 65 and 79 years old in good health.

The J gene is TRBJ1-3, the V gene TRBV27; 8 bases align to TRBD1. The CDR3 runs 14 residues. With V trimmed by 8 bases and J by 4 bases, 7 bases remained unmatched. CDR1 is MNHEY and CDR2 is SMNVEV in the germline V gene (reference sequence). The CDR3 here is CASARTGRGNTIYF. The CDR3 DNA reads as TGTGCCAGCGCACGGACAGGGAGAGGAAACACCATATATTTT.

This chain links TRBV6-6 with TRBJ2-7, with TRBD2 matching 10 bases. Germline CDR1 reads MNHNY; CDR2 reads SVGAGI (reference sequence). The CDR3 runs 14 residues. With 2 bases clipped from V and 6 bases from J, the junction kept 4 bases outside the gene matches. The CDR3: CASSYASGRSEQYF. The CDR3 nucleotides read TGTGCCAGCAGTTACGCTAGCGGGAGATCCGAGCAGTACTTC.

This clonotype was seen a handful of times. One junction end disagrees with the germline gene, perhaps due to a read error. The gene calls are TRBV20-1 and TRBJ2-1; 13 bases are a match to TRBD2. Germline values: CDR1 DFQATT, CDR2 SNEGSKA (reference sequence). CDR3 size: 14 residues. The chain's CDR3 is CSATETRTSGSKVF. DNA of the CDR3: TGCAGTGCTACGGAAACTAGGACTAGCGGGAGTAAGGTCTTC.

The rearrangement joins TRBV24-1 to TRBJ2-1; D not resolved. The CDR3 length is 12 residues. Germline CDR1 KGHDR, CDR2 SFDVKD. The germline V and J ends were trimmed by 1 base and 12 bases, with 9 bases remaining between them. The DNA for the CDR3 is TGTGCCACCAGTGATTTAGAGGCAGCGCAGTTCTTC. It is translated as CATSDLEAAQFF.

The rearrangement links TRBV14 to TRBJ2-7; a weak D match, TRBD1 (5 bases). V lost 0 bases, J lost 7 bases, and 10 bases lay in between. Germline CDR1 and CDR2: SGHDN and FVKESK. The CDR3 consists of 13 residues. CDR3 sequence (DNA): TGTGCCAGCAGCCAAGAACAGGTGGGGGAGCAGTACTTC. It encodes CASSQEQVGEQYF.

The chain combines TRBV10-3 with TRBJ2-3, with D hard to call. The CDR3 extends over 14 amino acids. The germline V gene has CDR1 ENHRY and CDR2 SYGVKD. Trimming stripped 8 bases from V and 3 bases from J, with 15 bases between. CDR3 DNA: TGTGCCATCTGTCGTGACGGGTCAACAGATACGCAGTATTTT. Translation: CAICRDGSTDTQYF.

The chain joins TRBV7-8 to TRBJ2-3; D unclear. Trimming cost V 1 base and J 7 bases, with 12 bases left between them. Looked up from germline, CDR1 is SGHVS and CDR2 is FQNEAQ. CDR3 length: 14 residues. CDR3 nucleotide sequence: TGTGCCAGCAGCTTAGAGGGAAGTGGGTATACGCAGTATTTT. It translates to CASSLEGSGYTQYF.

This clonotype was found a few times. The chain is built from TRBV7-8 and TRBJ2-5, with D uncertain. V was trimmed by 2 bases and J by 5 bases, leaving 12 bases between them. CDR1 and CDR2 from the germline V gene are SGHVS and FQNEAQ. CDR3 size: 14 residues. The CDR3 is CASSLSQVRETQYF. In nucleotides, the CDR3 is TGTGCCAGCAGCTTATCGCAGGTCCGGGAGACCCAGTACTTC.

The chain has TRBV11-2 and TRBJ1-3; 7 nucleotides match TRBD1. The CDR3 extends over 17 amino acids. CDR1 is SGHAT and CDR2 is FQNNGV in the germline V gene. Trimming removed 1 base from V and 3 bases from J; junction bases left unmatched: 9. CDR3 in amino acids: CASSLVSRTGHGNTIYF. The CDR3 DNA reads TGTGCCAGCAGCTTAGTCTCAAGGACAGGACATGGAAACACCATATATTTT.

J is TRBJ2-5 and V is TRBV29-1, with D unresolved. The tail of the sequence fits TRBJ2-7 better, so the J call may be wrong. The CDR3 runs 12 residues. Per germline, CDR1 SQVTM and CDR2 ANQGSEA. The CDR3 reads CSVLDGSYEQYF. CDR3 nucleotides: TGCAGCGTTTTAGACGGATCCTACGAGCAGTACTTC.